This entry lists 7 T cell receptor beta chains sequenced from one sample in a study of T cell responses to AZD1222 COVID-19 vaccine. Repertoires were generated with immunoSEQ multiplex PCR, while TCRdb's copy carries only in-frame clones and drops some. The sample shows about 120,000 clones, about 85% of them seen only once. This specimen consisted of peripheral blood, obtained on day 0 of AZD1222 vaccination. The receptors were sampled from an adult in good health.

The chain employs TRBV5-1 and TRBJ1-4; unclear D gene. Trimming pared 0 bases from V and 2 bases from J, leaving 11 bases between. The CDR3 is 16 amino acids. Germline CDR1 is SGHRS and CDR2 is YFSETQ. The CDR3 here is CASSLEGSFTNEKLFF. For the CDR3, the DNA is TGCGCCAGCAGCTTGGAAGGGAGCTTTACTAATGAAAAACTGTTTTTT.

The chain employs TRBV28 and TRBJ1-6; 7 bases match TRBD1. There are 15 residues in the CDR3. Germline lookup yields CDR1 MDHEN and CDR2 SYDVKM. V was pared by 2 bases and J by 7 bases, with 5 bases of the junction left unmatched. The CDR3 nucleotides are TGTGCCAGCAGTTTAAGGACAGGATACAATTCACCCCTCCACTTT. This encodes CASSLRTGYNSPLHF.

The CDR3 sequence is CASSRPRGGGSDTQYF. In nucleotides, the CDR3 is TGTGCCAGCAGCCGACCTAGGGGCGGGGGGTCAGATACGCAGTATTTT. V is TRBV11-2 and J is TRBJ2-3; 8 bases map to TRBD2. Germline-derived CDR1 and CDR2 are SGHAT and FQNNGV. There are 16 residues in the CDR3. The junction had 11 bases not matched to a gene; V was cut back by 5 bases and J by 4 bases.

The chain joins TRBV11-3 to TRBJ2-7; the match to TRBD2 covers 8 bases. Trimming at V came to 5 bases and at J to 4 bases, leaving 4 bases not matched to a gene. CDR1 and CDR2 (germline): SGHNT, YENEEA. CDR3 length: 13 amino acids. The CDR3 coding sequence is TGTGCCAGCAGCCGGACTAGCCTTTACGAGCAGTACTTC. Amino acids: CASSRTSLYEQYF.

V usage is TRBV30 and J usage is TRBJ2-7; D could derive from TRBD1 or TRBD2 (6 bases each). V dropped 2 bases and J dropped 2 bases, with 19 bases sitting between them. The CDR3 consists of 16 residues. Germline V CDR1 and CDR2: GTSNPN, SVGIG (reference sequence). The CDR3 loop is CAWSHLMGRGPYEQYF. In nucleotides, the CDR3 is TGTGCCTGGAGTCACCTAATGGGCCGGGGGCCCTACGAGCAGTACTTC. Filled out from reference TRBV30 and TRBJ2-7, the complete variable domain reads SQTIHQWPATLVQPVGSPLSLECTVEGTSNPNLYWYRQAAGRGLQLLFYSVGIGQISSEVPQNLSASRPQDRQFILSSKKLLLSDSGFYLCAWSHLMGRGPYEQYFGPGTRLTVT.

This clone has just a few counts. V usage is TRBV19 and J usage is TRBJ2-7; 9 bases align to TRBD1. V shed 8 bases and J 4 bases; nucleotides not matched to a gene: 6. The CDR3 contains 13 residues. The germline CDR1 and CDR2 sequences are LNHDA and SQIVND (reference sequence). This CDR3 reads CASRGTGIYEQYF. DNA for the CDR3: TGTGCCAGTCGCGGGACAGGGATATACGAGCAGTACTTC. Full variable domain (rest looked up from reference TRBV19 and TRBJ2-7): DGGITQSPKYLFRKEGQNVTLSCEQNLNHDAMYWYRQDPGQGLRLIYYSQIVNDFQKGDIAEGYSVSREKKESFPLTVTSAQKNPTAFYLCASRGTGIYEQYFGPGTRLTVT.

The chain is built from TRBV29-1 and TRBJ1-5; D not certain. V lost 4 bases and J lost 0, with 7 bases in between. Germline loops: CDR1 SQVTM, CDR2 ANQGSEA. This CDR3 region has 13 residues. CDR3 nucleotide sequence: TGCAGCGTTGTTGGTGATAGCAATCAGCCCCAGCATTTT. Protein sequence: CSVVGDSNQPQHF.